These 32 T cell receptor beta chains came from one sample sequenced in a study of blood T cell repertoires in COVID-19. Measured with immunoSEQ multiplex PCR; TCRdb has only the in-frame clones, and not every one. This table holds around 310,000 clones, 88% found once. Sample: peripheral blood. The receptors shown here come from a woman aged 50 to 65 with active or convalescent COVID-19.

The chain has TRBV5-1 and TRBJ1-2; D is ambiguous. Trimming stripped 5 bases from V and 6 bases from J, with 20 bases between. Germline-derived CDR1 and CDR2 are SGHRS and YFSETQ. This CDR3 is 15 amino acids long. The CDR3 here is CASRAWIMAGDGYTF. The CDR3 DNA sequence: TGCGCCAGCAGAGCTTGGATTATGGCGGGAGATGGCTACACCTTC.

This chain links TRBV3-1 (or the pseudogene TRBV3-2) with TRBJ2-7; TRBD2 is a possible D gene (5 bases). This CDR3 is 12 amino acids long. V was cut by 3 bases and J by 5 bases, with 8 bases left in between. Germline CDR1 LGHDT, CDR2 YNNKEL (reference sequence). CDR3 protein: CASSQFGDEQYF. The CDR3 nucleotides are TGTGCCAGCAGCCAGTTCGGGGACGAGCAGTACTTC.

This clone was picked up one time. This sequence joins TRBV28 and TRBJ2-1; no clear D gene. The germline CDR1 and CDR2 sequences are MDHEN and SYDVKM. The V and J ends lost 2 bases and 6 bases respectively, with 8 bases between them. This CDR3 region has 13 residues. The CDR3 DNA follows: TGTGCCAGCAGTTTAAATCCTATCAATGAGCAGTTCTTC. As protein: CASSLNPINEQFF.

Points on this clone: This same CDR3 is encoded by further DNA sequences in the sample. The chain uses TRBV5-1 and TRBJ2-7, with D uncertain. The ends were cut back, 1 base at V and 3 bases at J, with 5 bases in the middle. Germline V gene lookup returns CDR1 SGHRS and CDR2 YFSETQ. There are 12 residues in the CDR3. The CDR3 loop is CASSLNGYEQYF. CDR3 DNA sequence: TGCGCCAGCAGCTTGAACGGCTACGAGCAGTACTTC. The full variable domain, in which reference TRBV5-1 and TRBJ2-7 provide the parts outside the CDR3, is KAGVTQTPRYLIKTRGQQVTLSCSPISGHRSVSWYQQTPGQGLQFLFEYFSETQRNKGNFPGRFSGRQFSNSRSEMNVSTLELGDSALYLCASSLNGYEQYFGPGTRLTVT.

Written as DNA, the CDR3 is TGTGCCAGCAGCCCCTCCCGGGACAGGGGTGGAAACACCATATATTTT. This sequence encodes CASSPSRDRGGNTIYF. This chain links TRBV7-9 with TRBJ1-3, with 10 positions matching TRBD1. Germline V gene data show CDR1 as SEHNR and CDR2 as FQNEAQ (reference sequence). The CDR3 runs 16 residues. The trim removed 5 bases at V and 3 bases at J, leaving 7 bases unmatched.

The chain has TRBV15 and TRBJ2-1; TRBD1 aligns across 10 bases. Germline V gene sequence: CDR1 LNHNV, CDR2 YYDKDF (reference sequence). Trimming removed 0 bases from V and 6 bases from J; junction bases left unmatched: 2. The CDR3 loop spans 15 amino acids. The CDR3 loop is CATSRDGTGANEQFF. The CDR3 DNA is TGTGCCACCAGCAGAGATGGGACAGGGGCCAATGAGCAGTTCTTC.

The sample holds a few counts of this clone. This sequence joins TRBV29-1 and TRBJ2-1; TRBD1 matches 7 bases. There are 12 residues in the CDR3. Trimming took 6 bases from V and 7 from J; bases not matched to a gene: 6. Germline CDR1 and CDR2: SQVTM and ANQGSEA. CDR3 DNA: TGCAGCGTCCCGGGACAGCTTAATGAGCAGTTCTTC. Its protein is CSVPGQLNEQFF.

J is TRBJ2-7 and V is TRBV10-3; maybe TRBD1 (6 bases). The V gene lost 8 bases and the J gene lost 3 bases, with 11 bases spanning the gap. Germline loops: CDR1 ENHRY, CDR2 SYGVKD. The CDR3 is 12 residues long. Here the CDR3 reads CAIAEQGYEQYF. The CDR3 coding sequence is TGTGCCATCGCAGAACAGGGCTACGAGCAGTACTTC.

V is TRBV2 and J is TRBJ2-4; 12 bases are a match to TRBD1. J was trimmed by 1 base and V by 6 bases; bases with no gene match: 10. Germline values: CDR1 SNHLY, CDR2 FYNNEI. This CDR3 is built from 18 residues. This chain's CDR3 is CASSAGTGGLGAKNIQYF. The DNA for the CDR3 is TGTGCCAGCAGCGCCGGGACAGGGGGCTTGGGGGCCAAAAACATTCAGTACTTC.

The chain joins TRBV7-2 to TRBJ2-3; 9 positions agree with TRBD2. The CDR3 extends over 15 amino acids. With 1 base clipped from V and 4 bases from J, the junction kept 3 bases outside the gene matches. Germline V gene sequence: CDR1 SGHTA, CDR2 FQGNSA. DNA of the CDR3: TGTGCCAGCAGCTTAGGCGGGGGGGCTGCAGATACGCAGTATTTT. It yields the protein CASSLGGGAADTQYF.

CDR3 residues: CASSLGRDADTQYF. The CDR3 DNA follows: TGTGCCAGCAGCTTGGGGAGGGACGCAGATACGCAGTATTTT. The chain links TRBV5-4 to TRBJ2-3; tentatively, D is TRBD2 (6 bases). The CDR3 is 14 residues long. The V end lost 0 bases, the J end lost 4 bases, and 9 bases lay between the germline ends. Germline-derived CDR1 and CDR2 are SGHNT and YYREEE (reference sequence).

The V and J genes are TRBV3-1 (or the pseudogene TRBV3-2) and TRBJ1-1, with D possibly TRBD1 on 5 matching bases. V was cut by 2 bases and J by 1 base, with 11 bases left in between. CDR1 and CDR2 from the germline V gene are LGHDT and YNNKEL (reference sequence). The CDR3 sequence is 15 residues long. This chain's CDR3 is CASSQNQGRNTEAFF. CDR3 DNA: TGTGCCAGCAGCCAAAACCAGGGCCGGAACACTGAAGCTTTCTTT.

The chain is built from TRBV28 and TRBJ2-6, with D possibly TRBD1 on 5 matching bases. The CDR3 covers 15 residues. The V and J ends lost 7 bases and 0 bases respectively, with 10 bases between them. Germline V gene sequence: CDR1 MDHEN, CDR2 SYDVKM. CDR3 sequence: CASNTGSSGANVLTF. The CDR3 DNA sequence: TGTGCCAGCAACACAGGAAGCTCTGGGGCCAACGTCCTGACTTTC.

This sequence joins TRBV28 and TRBJ2-2; D is unclear. There are 15 residues in the CDR3. The V end was cut by 5 bases, the J end by 2 bases, with 12 bases between. CDR1 and CDR2 from the germline V gene are MDHEN and SYDVKM. The CDR3 is CASSLPNSNTGELFF. CDR3 sequence (DNA): TGTGCCAGCAGTCTCCCTAACAGTAACACCGGGGAGCTGTTTTTT.

This clone was detected once. The chain employs TRBV25-1 and TRBJ2-7; TRBD2 might be the D (6 bases). Per the germline V gene, CDR1 is MGHDK and CDR2 is SYGVNS. The length of the CDR3 is 13 residues. V shed 3 bases and J shed 6 bases, with 12 bases lying between them. CDR3 protein: CASSDRRAGEQYF. The CDR3 region has the DNA TGTGCCAGCAGTGATAGGAGGGCTGGCGAGCAGTACTTC.

The chain combines TRBV2 with TRBJ2-7, with 8 nucleotides matching TRBD2. The CDR3 totals 16 residues. The trim removed 3 bases at V and 0 bases at J, leaving 7 bases unmatched. CDR1 is SNHLY, CDR2 FYNNEI, per germline. For the CDR3, the DNA is TGTGCCAGCAGTGACGAGAGCGGGGGTCCCTCCTACGAGCAGTACTTC. It codes for CASSDESGGPSYEQYF. Variable domain in full (rest from reference TRBV2 and TRBJ2-7): EPEVTQTPSHQVTQMGQEVILRCVPISNHLYFYWYRQILGQKVEFLVSFYNNEISEKSEIFDDQFSVERPDGSNFTLKIRSTKLEDSAMYFCASSDESGGPSYEQYFGPGTRLTVT.

The rearrangement joins TRBV5-1 to TRBJ2-2, with D possibly being TRBD1 (6 bases). Germline V lookup: CDR1 SGHRS, CDR2 YFSETQ. The CDR3 runs to 17 residues. The V end lost 0 bases, the J end lost 4 bases, and 16 bases lay between the germline ends. The CDR3 loop reads CASSLVQVQGPTGELFF. As DNA, the CDR3 is TGCGCCAGCAGCTTGGTACAGGTACAGGGACCCACCGGGGAGCTGTTTTTT.

The rearrangement links TRBV5-1 to TRBJ2-5; 13 bases are shared with TRBD2. With 5 bases clipped from V and 5 bases from J, the junction kept 6 bases outside the gene matches. Germline CDR1 is SGHRS and CDR2 is YFSETQ. This CDR3 has 15 amino acids. The CDR3 sequence: CASRTSGGAWETQYF. The CDR3 DNA sequence: TGCGCCAGCAGAACTAGCGGGGGGGCTTGGGAGACCCAGTACTTC.

The chain links TRBV7-9 to TRBJ2-6; D ambiguous. V gave up 5 bases and J gave up 0 bases, with 5 bases separating them. This CDR3 is 14 amino acids long. CDR1 and CDR2 (germline): SEHNR, FQNEAQ (reference sequence). DNA for the CDR3: TGTGCCAGCAGCCATAGCTCTGGGGCCAACGTCCTGACTTTC. Protein product: CASSHSSGANVLTF.

The V gene is TRBV7-3, the J gene TRBJ2-7; D uncertain. Deletions cut 5 bases from V and 6 bases from J, with 11 bases between. This CDR3 has 12 amino acids. In germline, CDR1 is SGHTA, CDR2 FQGTGA. The CDR3 bases are TGTGCCAGCAGCCGAGGTAGTTCCGAGCAGTACTTC. Its protein product is CASSRGSSEQYF.

The chain combines TRBV28 with TRBJ1-2; the D gene is possibly TRBD1 (6 bases). The V end was cut by 5 bases, the J end by 8 bases, with 21 bases between. The length of the CDR3 is 15 residues. The germline V gene has CDR1 MDHEN and CDR2 SYDVKM. The CDR3 DNA sequence: TGTGCCAGCAGTCTCCCAGAAGGGGGTACTGAGGGCTACACCTTC. Protein: CASSLPEGGTEGYTF.

The V gene is TRBV6-5, the J gene TRBJ2-3; D not resolved. Trimming pared 5 bases from V and 2 bases from J, leaving 5 bases between. CDR3 length: 12 residues. Germline assignment: CDR1 MNHEY and CDR2 SVGAGI. The CDR3, as DNA: TGTGCCAGCAGTCCCTACACAGATACGCAGTATTTT. This gives the protein CASSPYTDTQYF.

J is TRBJ2-3 and V is TRBV29-1, with 8 bases identical to TRBD2. This CDR3 has 14 amino acids. Germline V gene lookup returns CDR1 SQVTM and CDR2 ANQGSEA. Trimming cost V 4 bases and J 2 bases; bases outside gene matches: 5. This CDR3 is CSVVVLADTDTQYF. The CDR3, as DNA: TGCAGCGTTGTAGTACTAGCGGACACAGATACGCAGTATTTT.

This chain connects TRBV5-1 to TRBJ2-1, with D possibly matching TRBD1 (5 bases). V was cut by 0 bases and J by 9 bases, with 28 bases left in between. Germline-derived CDR1 and CDR2 are SGHRS and YFSETQ. The CDR3 consists of 19 residues. CDR3 loop: CASSLGSKNHPGMGGEQFF. Here the CDR3 DNA reads TGCGCCAGCAGCTTGGGGAGCAAGAACCATCCAGGGATGGGCGGTGAGCAGTTCTTC.

The chain carries TRBV4-3 and TRBJ2-2; 8 nucleotides line up with TRBD1. CDR1 and CDR2 (germline): LGHNA, YSLEER. This CDR3 contains 14 residues. The ends lost 3 bases at V and 5 bases at J; junction bases unmatched: 2. This chain's CDR3 is CASSQNRGTGELFF. CDR3 DNA sequence: TGCGCCAGCAGCCAGAACAGGGGGACCGGGGAGCTGTTTTTT.

The J gene is TRBJ1-2, the V gene TRBV2; TRBD1 is a possible D gene (6 bases). Trimming removed 3 bases at V and 3 bases at J, with 17 bases between. The CDR3 runs to 16 residues. Per the germline V gene, CDR1 is SNHLY and CDR2 is FYNNEI. The DNA for the CDR3 is TGTGCCAGCAGTGATTCCCAGGACAGTCAGTACTATGGCTACACCTTC. The encoded protein is CASSDSQDSQYYGYTF.

J is TRBJ2-3 and V is TRBV6-5, with D maybe TRBD2 (6 bases). CDR3 length equals 15 residues. CDR1 is MNHEY and CDR2 is SVGAGI in the germline V gene. V lost 6 bases and J 4 bases, leaving 17 bases between the germline ends. The CDR3 here is CASSPGTGVADTQYF. The CDR3 DNA reads as TGTGCCAGCAGCCCCGGTACGGGAGTGGCAGATACGCAGTATTTT.

The CDR3 region is CASSQKGGSSGNTIYF. CDR3 in DNA: TGTGCCAGCAGCCAAAAGGGGGGGAGCTCTGGAAACACCATATATTTT. V and J are TRBV3-1 (or the pseudogene TRBV3-2) and TRBJ1-3, with D perhaps TRBD1 (6 bases). The length of the CDR3 is 16 residues. V was shortened by 2 bases and J by 0 bases, with 11 bases between the two germline ends. Germline lookup yields CDR1 LGHDT and CDR2 YNNKEL (reference sequence).

The chain joins TRBV5-5 to TRBJ1-3; TRBD1 agrees at 7 bases. Germline V gene data show CDR1 as SGHKS and CDR2 as YYEKEE (reference sequence). There are 16 residues in the CDR3. J was trimmed by 1 base and V by 0 bases; bases with no gene match: 4. CDR3 loop: CASSLGGGASGNTIYF. The CDR3 DNA sequence: TGTGCCAGCAGCTTGGGAGGGGGCGCATCTGGAAACACCATATATTTT.

The table lists this clone with a count of one. The chain links TRBV15 to TRBJ1-5; D is unresolved. The germline V and J ends were trimmed by 0 bases and 6 bases, with 12 bases remaining between them. Germline V gene data show CDR1 as LNHNV and CDR2 as YYDKDF (reference sequence). This CDR3 has 15 amino acids. In DNA, the CDR3 is TGTGCCACCAGCAGAGATGATGTTCGGGGTCAGCCCCAGCATTTT. Translation gives CATSRDDVRGQPQHF.

V gene TRBV5-1 combines with J gene TRBJ2-3; no clear D gene. CDR1 SGHRS and CDR2 YFSETQ come from the germline V gene. The CDR3 extends over 15 amino acids. V lost 4 bases and J 5 bases, leaving 17 bases between the germline ends. DNA of the CDR3: TGCGCCAGCAGCCGCACTGGTGCCCCCGGAGATACGCAGTATTTT. Translated: CASSRTGAPGDTQYF.

J is TRBJ1-5 and V is TRBV19; perhaps TRBD1 as D (6 bases). CDR1 and CDR2 from the germline V gene are LNHDA and SQIVND (reference sequence). The CDR3 totals 15 residues. Trimming left V 2 bases short and J 1 base short, with 9 bases between. DNA for the CDR3: TGTGCCAGTAGTATATATCAGGGGAGCAATCAGCCCCAGCATTTT. It codes for CASSIYQGSNQPQHF.